This T cell receptor (beta chain) came from a study of shared clonotypes between healthy human individuals. Here immunoSEQ multiplex PCR was the method, and the copy in TCRdb shows in-frame clones only, minus some. The profile covers around 200,000 clones, with around 63% appearing a single time and about 9.4% taken by the ten largest. CDR1 and CDR2 (germline): SNHLY, FYNNEI. This CDR3 has 14 residues. The ends lost 7 bases at V and 7 bases at J; junction bases unmatched: 11. This receptor was identified in a man between 25 and 39 years old in good health. This rearrangement joins TRBV2 to TRBJ2-5; 8 bases line up with TRBD2. The sequencing input was memory CD4+ T cells sorted from blood. Subset in this sample: CD45RA-negative fraction. CDR3 region: CASNPGLDLGTQYF. For the CDR3, the DNA is TGTGCCAGCAATCCGGGACTAGACCTGGGGACCCAGTACTTC. The variable domain in full, completed from reference TRBV2 and TRBJ2-5, reads EPEVTQTPSHQVTQMGQEVILRCVPISNHLYFYWYRQILGQKVEFLVSFYNNEISEKSEIFDDQFSVERPDGSNFTLKIRSTKLEDSAMYFCASNPGLDLGTQYFGPGTRLLVL.